This T cell receptor (beta chain) was identified during a study of PD-1 blockade in classical Hodgkin lymphoma. Assay used: immunoSEQ multiplex PCR; TCRdb lists only in-frame clones, some missing. Of roughly 86,000 clones detected, 83% appear once; the ten largest clones hold approximately 15%. CDR3 length: 13 amino acids. Trimming pared 7 bases from V and 4 bases from J, leaving 12 bases between. Germline CDR1 SGHDT, CDR2 YYEEEE. Regarding time point: cycle 4 day 1 (C4D1), after less than 7 weeks of nivolumab. Every one of the patients relapsed after autologous stem cell transplantation (brentuximab vedotin exposure was variable).

The V gene is TRBV5-6, the J gene TRBJ2-1, with TRBD1 as a possible D gene (6 bases). The source material was peripheral blood mononuclear cells (PBMCs), sampled before the fourth cycle of nivolumab. This clonotype originated in a human donor with classical Hodgkin lymphoma. CDR3 loop: CASCYTGYNEQFF. The CDR3 DNA sequence: TGTGCCAGCTGCTACACAGGGTACAATGAGCAGTTCTTC.